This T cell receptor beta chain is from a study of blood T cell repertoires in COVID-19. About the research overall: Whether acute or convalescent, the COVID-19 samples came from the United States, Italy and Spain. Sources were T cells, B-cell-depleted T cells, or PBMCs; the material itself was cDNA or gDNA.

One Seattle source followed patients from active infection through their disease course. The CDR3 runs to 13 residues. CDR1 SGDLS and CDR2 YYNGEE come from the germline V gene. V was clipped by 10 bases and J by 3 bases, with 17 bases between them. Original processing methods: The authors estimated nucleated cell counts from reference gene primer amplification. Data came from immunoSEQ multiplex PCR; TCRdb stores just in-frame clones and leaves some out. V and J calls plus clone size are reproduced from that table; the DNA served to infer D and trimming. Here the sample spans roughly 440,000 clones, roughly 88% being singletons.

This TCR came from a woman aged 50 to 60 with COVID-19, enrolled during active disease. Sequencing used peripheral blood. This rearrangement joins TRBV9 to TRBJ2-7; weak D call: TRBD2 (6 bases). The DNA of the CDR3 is TGTGCCGGCGGGGCGCTAGTCGGCTACGAGCAGTACTTC. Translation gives CAGGALVGYEQYF.